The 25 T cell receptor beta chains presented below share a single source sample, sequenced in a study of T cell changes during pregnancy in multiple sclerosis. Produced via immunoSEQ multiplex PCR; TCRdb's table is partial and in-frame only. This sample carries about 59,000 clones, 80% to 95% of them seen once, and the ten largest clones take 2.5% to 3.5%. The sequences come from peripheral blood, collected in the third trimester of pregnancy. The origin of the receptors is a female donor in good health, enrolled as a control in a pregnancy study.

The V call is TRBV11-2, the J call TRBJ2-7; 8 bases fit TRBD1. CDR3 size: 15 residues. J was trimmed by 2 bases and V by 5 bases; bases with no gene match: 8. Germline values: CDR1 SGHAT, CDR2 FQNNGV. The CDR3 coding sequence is TGTGCCAGCAGCCCCCGGGACAGGAGCCCCTACGAGCAGTACTTC. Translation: CASSPRDRSPYEQYF.

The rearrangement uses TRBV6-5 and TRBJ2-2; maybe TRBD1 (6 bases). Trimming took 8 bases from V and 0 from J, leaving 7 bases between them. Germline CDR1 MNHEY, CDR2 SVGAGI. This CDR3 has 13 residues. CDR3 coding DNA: TGTGCCAGCGGACAGACGAACACCGGGGAGCTGTTTTTT. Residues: CASGQTNTGELFF.

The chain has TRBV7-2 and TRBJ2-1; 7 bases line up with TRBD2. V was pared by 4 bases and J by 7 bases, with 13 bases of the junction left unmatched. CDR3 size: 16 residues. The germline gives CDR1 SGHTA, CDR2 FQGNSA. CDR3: CASSSSGGSFGNEQFF. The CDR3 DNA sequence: TGTGCCAGCAGCTCCTCGGGGGGATCCTTTGGGAATGAGCAGTTCTTC.

Written as DNA, the CDR3 is TGTGCCAGCAGCCTCAGCGGGGTCTCAAACTATGAGCAGTTCTTC. Translated, it gives CASSLSGVSNYEQFF. The V and J genes are TRBV7-6 and TRBJ2-1; 7 bases match TRBD2. Germline V gene data show CDR1 as SGHVS and CDR2 as FNYEAQ. The V and J ends lost 5 bases and 8 bases, in that order; junction bases with no gene match: 12. The CDR3 runs to 15 residues.

The CDR3 bases are TGTGCCAGCAGCTTGACAGGGAGGTATGGCTACACCTTC. It is translated as CASSLTGRYGYTF. The chain carries TRBV7-2 and TRBJ1-2; 7 bases fit TRBD1. Unmatched junction bases numbered 3, after V lost 3 bases and J lost 5 bases. Germline loops: CDR1 SGHTA, CDR2 FQGNSA. The CDR3 totals 13 residues.

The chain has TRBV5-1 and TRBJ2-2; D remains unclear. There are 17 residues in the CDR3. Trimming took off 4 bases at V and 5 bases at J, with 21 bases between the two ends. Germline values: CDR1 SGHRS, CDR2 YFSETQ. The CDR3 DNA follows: TGCGCCAGCAGCCCAACCCCTTCTGGGCCAACAACCGGGGAGCTGTTTTTT. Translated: CASSPTPSGPTTGELFF.

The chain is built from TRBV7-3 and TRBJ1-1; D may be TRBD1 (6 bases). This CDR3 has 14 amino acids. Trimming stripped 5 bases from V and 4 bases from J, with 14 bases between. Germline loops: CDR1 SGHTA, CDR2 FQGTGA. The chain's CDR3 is CASSPTTGSTEAFF. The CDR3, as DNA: TGTGCCAGCAGCCCCACGACAGGTTCCACTGAAGCTTTCTTT.

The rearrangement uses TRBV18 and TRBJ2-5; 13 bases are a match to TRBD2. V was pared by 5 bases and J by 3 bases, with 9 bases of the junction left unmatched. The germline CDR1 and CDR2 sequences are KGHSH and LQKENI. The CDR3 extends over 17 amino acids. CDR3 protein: CASSKDSGLAGEETQYF. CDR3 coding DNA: TGTGCCAGCTCAAAAGACAGCGGACTAGCGGGAGAAGAGACCCAGTACTTC.

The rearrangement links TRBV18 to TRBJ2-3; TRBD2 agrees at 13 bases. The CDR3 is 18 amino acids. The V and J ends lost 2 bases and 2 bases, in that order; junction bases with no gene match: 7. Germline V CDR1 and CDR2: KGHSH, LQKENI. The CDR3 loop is CASSPGTSGAGITDTQYF. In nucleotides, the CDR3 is TGTGCCAGCTCACCAGGGACTAGCGGGGCCGGTATCACAGATACGCAGTATTTT.

CDR3 in DNA: TGTGCCACCAGCAGAACCGGGACAGGGGAATCACCCCTCCACTTT. It translates to CATSRTGTGESPLHF. The rearrangement links TRBV15 to TRBJ1-6; 10 bases align to TRBD1. The length of the CDR3 is 15 residues. V lost 2 bases to trimming and J lost 10 bases; unmatched junction nucleotides: 5. Looked up from germline, CDR1 is LNHNV and CDR2 is YYDKDF (reference sequence). The full variable domain, its missing parts supplied by reference TRBV15 and TRBJ1-6, is DAMVIQNPRYQVTQFGKPVTLSCSQTLNHNVMYWYQQKSSQAPKLLFHYYDKDFNNEADTPDNFQSRRPNTSFCFLDIRSPGLGDTAMYLCATSRTGTGESPLHFGNGTRLTVT.

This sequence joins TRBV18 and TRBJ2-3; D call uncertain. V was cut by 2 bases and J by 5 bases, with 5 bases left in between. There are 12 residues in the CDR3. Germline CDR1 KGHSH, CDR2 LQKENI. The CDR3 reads CASSPGEDTQYF. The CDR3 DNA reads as TGTGCCAGCTCACCAGGAGAAGATACGCAGTATTTT.

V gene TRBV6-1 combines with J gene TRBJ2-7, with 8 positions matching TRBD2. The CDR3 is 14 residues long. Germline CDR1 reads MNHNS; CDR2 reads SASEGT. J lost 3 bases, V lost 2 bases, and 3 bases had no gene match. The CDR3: CASSEHGGGYEQYF. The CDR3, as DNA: TGTGCCAGCAGTGAACACGGGGGGGGCTACGAGCAGTACTTC.

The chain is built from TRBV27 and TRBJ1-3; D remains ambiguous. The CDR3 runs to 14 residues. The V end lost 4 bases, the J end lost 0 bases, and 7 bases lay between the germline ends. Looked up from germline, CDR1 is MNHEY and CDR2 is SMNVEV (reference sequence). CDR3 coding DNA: TGTGCCAGCAGTTCCCGGTTCTCTGGAAACACCATATATTTT. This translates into CASSSRFSGNTIYF.

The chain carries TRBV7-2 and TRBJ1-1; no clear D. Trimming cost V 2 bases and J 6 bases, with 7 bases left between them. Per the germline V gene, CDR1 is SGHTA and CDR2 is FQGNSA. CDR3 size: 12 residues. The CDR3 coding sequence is TGTGCCAGCAGCTTAACGGTGTCTGAAGCTTTCTTT. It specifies CASSLTVSEAFF.

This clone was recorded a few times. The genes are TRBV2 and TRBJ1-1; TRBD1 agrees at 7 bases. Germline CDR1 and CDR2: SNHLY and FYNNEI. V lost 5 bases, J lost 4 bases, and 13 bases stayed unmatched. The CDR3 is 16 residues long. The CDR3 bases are TGTGCCAGCAGTTTCCGAGTGACAGGGCAACGCACTGAAGCTTTCTTT. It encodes CASSFRVTGQRTEAFF.

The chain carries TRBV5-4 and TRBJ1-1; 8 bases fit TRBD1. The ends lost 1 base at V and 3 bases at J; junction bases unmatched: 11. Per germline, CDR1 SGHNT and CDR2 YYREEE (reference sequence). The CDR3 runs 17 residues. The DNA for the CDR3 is TGTGCCAGCAGCTTGTTAGGGCTACCAGGGGGCGACACTGAAGCTTTCTTT. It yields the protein CASSLLGLPGGDTEAFF. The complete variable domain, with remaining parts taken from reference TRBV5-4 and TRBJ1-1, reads ETGVTQSPTHLIKTRGQQVTLRCSSQSGHNTVSWYQQALGQGPQFIFQYYREEENGRGNFPPRFSGLQFPNYSSELNVNALELDDSALYLCASSLLGLPGGDTEAFFGQGTRLTVV.

The CDR3 nucleotides read TGCGCCAGCAGCTTGGCTAGCGGGGTATGGTTCTTC. It codes for CASSLASGVWFF. The J gene is TRBJ2-1, the V gene TRBV5-1, with 9 nucleotides matching TRBD2. The CDR3 sequence is 12 residues long. Germline CDR1 reads SGHRS; CDR2 reads YFSETQ. The junction had 4 bases not matched to a gene; V was cut back by 0 bases and J by 15 bases.

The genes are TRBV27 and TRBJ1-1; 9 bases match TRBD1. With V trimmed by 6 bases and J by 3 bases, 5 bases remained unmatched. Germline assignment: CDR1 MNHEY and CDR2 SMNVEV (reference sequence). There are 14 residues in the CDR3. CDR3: CASSLQGAYTEAFF. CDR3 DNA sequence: TGTGCCAGCAGCTTACAGGGGGCCTACACTGAAGCTTTCTTT.

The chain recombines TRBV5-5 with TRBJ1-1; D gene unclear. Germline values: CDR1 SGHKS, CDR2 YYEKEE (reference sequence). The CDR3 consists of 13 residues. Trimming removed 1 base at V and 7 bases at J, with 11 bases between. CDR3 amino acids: CASSLISGVEAFF. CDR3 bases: TGTGCCAGCAGCTTGATTTCCGGGGTTGAAGCTTTCTTT.

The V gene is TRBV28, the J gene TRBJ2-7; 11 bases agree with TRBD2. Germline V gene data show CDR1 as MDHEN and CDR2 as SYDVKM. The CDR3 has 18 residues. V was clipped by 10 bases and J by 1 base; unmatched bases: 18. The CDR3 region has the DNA TGTGCCACCCAGAGACTAGCGGGAAGCGGACCAGGGTCCTACGAGCAGTACTTC. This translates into CATQRLAGSGPGSYEQYF.

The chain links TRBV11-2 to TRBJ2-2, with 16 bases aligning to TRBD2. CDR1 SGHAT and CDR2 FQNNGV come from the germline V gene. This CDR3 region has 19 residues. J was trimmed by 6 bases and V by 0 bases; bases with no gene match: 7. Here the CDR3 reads CASSLDPGTSGGGAGELFF. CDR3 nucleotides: TGTGCCAGCAGCTTAGACCCCGGGACTAGCGGGGGGGGCGCCGGGGAGCTGTTTTTT. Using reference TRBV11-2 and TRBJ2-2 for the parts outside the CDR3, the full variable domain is EAGVAQSPRYKIIEKRQSVAFWCNPISGHATLYWYQQILGQGPKLLIQFQNNGVVDDSQLPKDRFSAERLKGVDSTLKIQPAKLEDSAVYLCASSLDPGTSGGGAGELFFGEGSRLTVL.

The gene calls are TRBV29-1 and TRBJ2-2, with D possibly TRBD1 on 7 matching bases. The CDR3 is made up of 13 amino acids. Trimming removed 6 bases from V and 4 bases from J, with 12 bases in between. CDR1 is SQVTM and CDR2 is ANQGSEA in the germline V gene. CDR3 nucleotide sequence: TGCAGCGTAGGAGGGGGCTCCACCGGGGAGCTGTTTTTT. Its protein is CSVGGGSTGELFF.

The CDR3 protein is CASSSQTGSEAFF. As DNA, the CDR3 is TGTGCCAGCAGCTCCCAGACAGGTAGTGAAGCTTTCTTT. The V gene is TRBV11-2, the J gene TRBJ1-1, with D perhaps TRBD1 (6 bases). Germline CDR1 and CDR2: SGHAT and FQNNGV. V gave up 4 bases and J gave up 7 bases, with 13 bases separating them. There are 13 residues in the CDR3.

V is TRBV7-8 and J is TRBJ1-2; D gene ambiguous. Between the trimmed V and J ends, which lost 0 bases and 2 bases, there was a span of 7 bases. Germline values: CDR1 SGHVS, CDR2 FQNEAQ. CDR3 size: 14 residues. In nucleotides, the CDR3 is TGTGCCAGCAGCTTAGCGCCGGAGAACTATGGCTACACCTTC. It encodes CASSLAPENYGYTF.

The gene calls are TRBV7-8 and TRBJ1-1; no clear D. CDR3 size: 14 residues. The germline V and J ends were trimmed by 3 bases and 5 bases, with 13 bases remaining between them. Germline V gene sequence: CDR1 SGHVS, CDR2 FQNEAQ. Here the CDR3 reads CASSFGHSSTEAFF. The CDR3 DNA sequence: TGTGCCAGCAGCTTCGGTCATTCCTCGACTGAAGCTTTCTTT.